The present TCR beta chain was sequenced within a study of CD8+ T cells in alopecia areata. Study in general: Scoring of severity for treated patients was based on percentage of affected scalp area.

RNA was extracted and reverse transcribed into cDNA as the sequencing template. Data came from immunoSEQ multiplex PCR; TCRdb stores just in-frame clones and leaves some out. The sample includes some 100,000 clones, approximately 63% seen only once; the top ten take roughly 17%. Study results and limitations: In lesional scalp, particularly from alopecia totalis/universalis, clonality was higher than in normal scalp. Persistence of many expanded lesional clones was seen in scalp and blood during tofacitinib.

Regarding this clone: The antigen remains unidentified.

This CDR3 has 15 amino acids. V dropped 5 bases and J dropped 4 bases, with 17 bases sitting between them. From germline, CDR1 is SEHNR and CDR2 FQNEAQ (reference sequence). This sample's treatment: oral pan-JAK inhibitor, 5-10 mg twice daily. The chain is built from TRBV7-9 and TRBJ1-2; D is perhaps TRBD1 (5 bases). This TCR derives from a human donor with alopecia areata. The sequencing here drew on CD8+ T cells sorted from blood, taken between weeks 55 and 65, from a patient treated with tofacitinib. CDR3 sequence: CASSAQGLSFYGYTF. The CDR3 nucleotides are TGTGCCAGCAGCGCGCAGGGCCTAAGTTTCTATGGCTACACCTTC.